This T cell receptor beta chain derives from a study of CD8 T cells in ankylosing spondylitis. Study-wide results and limits: Characteristic, it appeared, of ankylosing spondylitis blood was a TCR beta motif of eight highly homologous variants.

The CDR3 consists of 15 residues. The V and J ends lost 3 bases and 0 bases respectively, with 12 bases between them. Germline CDR1 reads DFQATT; CDR2 reads SNEGSKA (reference sequence). In the case of this clonotype: Its matching antigen is unknown.

TCRdb redid the calling of the 5' RACE reads with MiXCR, one entry per CDR3 protein. The sample yields more than 300,000 distinct CDR3 sequences, 6.5% to 10% seen once. This chain uses TRBV20-1 with TRBJ1-5; tentative D call: TRBD1 (6 bases). The source is a male donor with ankylosing spondylitis. The sample was blood, either unsorted or a sorted T cell fraction (not recorded which). CDR3 sequence: CSASGQLYSNQPQHF. The DNA for the CDR3 is TGCAGTGCTAGCGGACAGCTCTATAGCAATCAGCCCCAGCATTTT.